One sample yielded the 14 T cell receptor beta chains listed below, sequenced in a study of identical twins. TCRdb recomputed calls from the 5' RACE reads with MiXCR, one row per CDR3 protein. The profile shows more than 1.5 million distinct CDR3 sequences, around 33% of them singletons. The material sequenced was cord blood. All receptors come from a newborn girl in good health.

This clonotype appeared a single time. V and J are TRBV6-5 and TRBJ1-1, with 11 bases identical to TRBD1. The CDR3 sequence is 15 residues long. Trimming took 8 bases from V and 1 from J; bases not matched to a gene: 6. The germline CDR1 and CDR2 sequences are MNHEY and SVGAGI. CDR3 nucleotide sequence: TGTGCCAGCCGACGGGACAGGGGGTGGAACACTGAAGCTTTCTTT. It translates to CASRRDRGWNTEAFF.

V usage is TRBV20-1 and J usage is TRBJ2-7; D is unresolved. CDR1 is DFQATT, CDR2 SNEGSKA, per germline (reference sequence). Trimming took off 5 bases at V and 3 bases at J, with 11 bases between the two ends. There are 12 residues in the CDR3. CDR3 sequence: CSARRPGYEQYF. CDR3 in DNA: TGCAGTGCTCGCCGACCAGGCTACGAGCAGTACTTC.

In its sample, this clonotype was seen a few times. The chain has TRBV10-3 and TRBJ1-2; 9 nucleotides line up with TRBD1. This CDR3 is 13 amino acids long. The germline V gene encodes CDR1 ENHRY and CDR2 SYGVKD. Unmatched junction bases numbered 5, after V lost 4 bases and J lost 8 bases. The CDR3 nucleotides are TGTGCCATCAGTGGAGTTACAGGGGGCGGCTACACCTTC. Protein: CAISGVTGGGYTF.

This sequence joins TRBV5-6 and TRBJ2-5, with a possible D match to TRBD1 (6 bases). TRBJ2-7 explains the end of the DNA better; the J call may be wrong. Germline CDR1 reads SGHDT; CDR2 reads YYEEEE. The length of the CDR3 is 14 residues. CDR3 amino acids: CASSTDRLSYEQYF. The CDR3 DNA reads as TGTGCCAGCAGCACTGACAGGCTATCCTACGAGCAGTACTTC.

This clonotype was observed a few times. The V call is TRBV5-1, the J call TRBJ2-7; 8 bases line up with TRBD2. Germline loops: CDR1 SGHRS, CDR2 YFSETQ. The CDR3 is 14 residues long. V lost 4 bases, J lost 4 bases, and 7 bases stayed unmatched. The CDR3 DNA reads TGCGCCAGCAGCCACGGGACTAGTTCTTACGAGCAGTACTTC. Translated: CASSHGTSSYEQYF.

The sample holds a few counts of this clonotype. The rearrangement joins TRBV14 to TRBJ2-4; D remains ambiguous. Trimming removed 4 bases from V and 0 bases from J, with 25 bases in between. CDR1 and CDR2 from the germline V gene are SGHDN and FVKESK. The CDR3 sequence is 20 residues long. The chain's CDR3 is CASSPPPRTDNPLAKNIQYF. The CDR3 DNA sequence: TGTGCCAGCAGCCCACCCCCCAGGACGGATAATCCTTTAGCCAAAAACATTCAGTACTTC.

V usage is TRBV5-4 and J usage is TRBJ2-1; 9 bases map to TRBD2. Germline V gene data show CDR1 as SGHNT and CDR2 as YYREEE (reference sequence). This CDR3 is 17 amino acids long. V was clipped by 0 bases and J by 4 bases; unmatched bases: 8. Here the CDR3 DNA reads TGTGCCAGCAGCTTGGGGGGTCGACTAGCGGCATACAATGAGCAGTTCTTC. This gives the protein CASSLGGRLAAYNEQFF.

This clonotype was picked up a small number of times. The chain carries TRBV5-1 and TRBJ2-5, with 12 positions matching TRBD2. CDR3 length: 13 amino acids. The germline V gene encodes CDR1 SGHRS and CDR2 YFSETQ. V lost 0 bases, J lost 13 bases, and 4 bases stayed unmatched. The CDR3 region has the DNA TGCGCCAGCAGCTTGGGACTAGCGGGAGTTCCGTACTTC. Its protein product is CASSLGLAGVPYF.

This clonotype has a handful of counts. V usage is TRBV20-1 and J usage is TRBJ2-3; a weak D match, TRBD2 (5 bases). The length of the CDR3 is 13 residues. Per the germline V gene, CDR1 is DFQATT and CDR2 is SNEGSKA (reference sequence). Trimming removed 8 bases at V and 0 bases at J, with 12 bases between. CDR3 coding DNA: TGCAGTACCTCTAGCTCTAGCACAGATACGCAGTATTTT. It yields the protein CSTSSSSTDTQYF.

Only a few counts were recorded for this clonotype. The chain is built from TRBV7-2 and TRBJ1-3; possibly TRBD1 for D (5 bases). Trimming removed 3 bases from V and 0 bases from J, with 6 bases in between. The CDR3 runs to 14 residues. Germline assignment: CDR1 SGHTA and CDR2 FQGNSA. Written as DNA, the CDR3 is TGTGCCAGCAGCTTCACAGGCTCTGGAAACACCATATATTTT. Amino acids: CASSFTGSGNTIYF. The variable domain in full, with the rest retrieved from reference TRBV7-2 and TRBJ1-3, is GAGVSQSPSNKVTEKGKDVELRCDPISGHTALYWYRQSLGQGLEFLIYFQGNSAPDKSGLPSDRFSAERTGGSVSTLTIQRTQQEDSAVYLCASSFTGSGNTIYFGEGSWLTVV.

This chain uses TRBV5-5 with TRBJ1-1; unclear D gene. This CDR3 comprises 13 residues. The ends were cut back, 1 base at V and 3 bases at J, with 7 bases in the middle. Germline CDR1 reads SGHKS; CDR2 reads YYEKEE (reference sequence). The CDR3: CASSLWRYTEAFF. DNA of the CDR3: TGTGCCAGCAGCTTGTGGCGATACACTGAAGCTTTCTTT.

This clonotype was counted only a few times. This rearrangement joins TRBV3-1 to TRBJ2-7; 11 bases are a match to TRBD2. The trim removed 3 bases at V and 2 bases at J, leaving 3 bases unmatched. The length of the CDR3 is 15 residues. CDR1 and CDR2 from the germline V gene are LGHDT and YNNKEL (reference sequence). The DNA of the CDR3 is TGTGCCAGCAGCCACTCACTAGCGGGGGCCTACGAGCAGTACTTC. It yields the protein CASSHSLAGAYEQYF.

The chain employs TRBV10-3 and TRBJ1-1; the D is unclear. Germline loops: CDR1 ENHRY, CDR2 SYGVKD. The CDR3 runs to 12 residues. V shed 2 bases and J shed 6 bases, with 7 bases lying between them. CDR3 loop: CAISEGQAEAFF. The CDR3 bases are TGTGCCATCAGTGAGGGGCAGGCTGAAGCTTTCTTT.

This clonotype was seen only a few times. CDR3 coding DNA: TGTGCCAGCAGCTTACGGAGACGGACCTACAATGAGCAGTTCTTC. It specifies CASSLRRRTYNEQFF. The chain has TRBV5-4 and TRBJ2-1, with D unclear. The germline CDR1 and CDR2 sequences are SGHNT and YYREEE (reference sequence). This CDR3 has 15 residues. Trimming pared 2 bases from V and 2 bases from J, leaving 11 bases between.